The rows below give T cell receptor beta chains drawn from one sample of a study of cytomegalovirus exposure and HLA in healthy donors. Measured with immunoSEQ multiplex PCR; TCRdb has only the in-frame clones, and not every one. The table lists about 85,000 clones, approximately 80% of them singletons. Sequenced: PBMCs. The receptors here all came from a woman aged 50 to 65 in good health and CMV-seropositive. Both conserved end residues are part of each CDR3. Each record gives: CDR3 protein, J gene, V gene, CDR3 length.

CDR3: CASSELQGNSPLHF
J: TRBJ1-6
V: TRBV6-1
length: 14

CDR3: CASSLLAGGAGDEQFF
J: TRBJ2-1
V: TRBV18
length: 16

CDR3: CASSLFLGDIGNEKLFF
J: TRBJ1-4
V: TRBV13
length: 17

CDR3: CASSFNRGQETQYF
J: TRBJ2-5
V: TRBV11-2
length: 14

CDR3: CASSSQGPRIGNSPLHF
J: TRBJ1-6
V: TRBV5-1
length: 17

CDR3: CASSLSTGTAYYEQYF
J: TRBJ2-7
V: TRBV5-1
length: 16

CDR3: CASSTGRGRTSGREQFF
J: TRBJ2-1
V: TRBV19
length: 17

CDR3: CASSAPGSNQPQHF
J: TRBJ1-5
V: TRBV2
length: 14

CDR3: CASSEGSSSSYEQYF
J: TRBJ2-7
V: TRBV6-1
length: 15

CDR3: CASSQGASNEKLFF
J: TRBJ1-4
V: TRBV2
length: 14

CDR3: CASRRTGLAFNEQFF
J: TRBJ2-1
V: TRBV6-5
length: 15

CDR3: CASSPRQVANYGYTF
J: TRBJ1-2
V: TRBV18
length: 15

CDR3: CASSKGAVNTEAFF
J: TRBJ1-1
V: TRBV2
length: 14

CDR3: CASRVRRDKYNEQFF
J: TRBJ2-1
V: TRBV2
length: 15

CDR3: CASSTGTATNEKLFF
J: TRBJ1-4
V: TRBV7-9
length: 15

CDR3: CATSPLPGHHYNEQFF
J: TRBJ2-1
V: TRBV15
length: 16

CDR3: CASSFQDRNTEAFF
J: TRBJ1-1
V: TRBV5-1
length: 14

CDR3: CASRPSGGTEAFF
J: TRBJ1-1
V: TRBV7-3
length: 13

CDR3: CASSQGVRLAGPGELFF
J: TRBJ2-2
V: TRBV4-2
length: 17

CDR3: CSVNIGGGYTF
J: TRBJ1-2
V: TRBV29-1
length: 11

CDR3: CASSFNGAGGYTF
J: TRBJ1-2
V: TRBV27
length: 13

CDR3: CASSLGGLGNTEAFF
J: TRBJ1-1
V: TRBV7-8
length: 15

CDR3: CASSLAGSPETQYF
J: TRBJ2-5
V: TRBV5-1
length: 14

CDR3: CASSPRREDGYTF
J: TRBJ1-2
V: TRBV18
length: 13

CDR3: CASTDGAGGIYNEQFF
J: TRBJ2-1
V: TRBV6-6
length: 16

CDR3: CAIRGTSSGETQYF
J: TRBJ2-5
V: TRBV10-3
length: 14

CDR3: CASSTNPLAGGPDTQYF
J: TRBJ2-3
V: TRBV5-1
length: 17

CDR3: CASSGRGHNEKLFF
J: TRBJ1-4
V: TRBV9
length: 14

CDR3: CASSISFLGTQYF
J: TRBJ2-5
V: TRBV19
length: 13

CDR3: CASSQVTGYGYTF
J: TRBJ1-2
V: TRBV4-1
length: 13

CDR3: CASSVRGGGLIFSYNEQFF
J: TRBJ2-1
V: TRBV13
length: 19

CDR3: CASSFGLLSYNEQFF
J: TRBJ2-1
V: TRBV27
length: 15